This T cell receptor (beta chain) was recorded in a study of T cell responses to AZD1222 COVID-19 vaccine. Germline loops: CDR1 LGHDT, CDR2 YNNKEL (reference sequence). V lost 0 bases and J 4 bases, leaving 7 bases between the germline ends. The CDR3 consists of 13 residues. Profiling relied on immunoSEQ multiplex PCR, and the TCRdb table lists in-frame clones only, not all of them. In the table there are 140,000 to 150,000 clones, 85% to 95% of which are singletons. The sequencing used peripheral blood, collected on day 0 of AZD1222 vaccination. This sequence joins TRBV3-1 (or the pseudogene TRBV3-2) and TRBJ2-7; D is unclear. The TCR comes from an adult in good health. The CDR3 nucleotides are TGTGCCAGCAGCCAAGAGTCTGGATACGAGCAGTACTTC. Its translation: CASSQESGYEQYF.